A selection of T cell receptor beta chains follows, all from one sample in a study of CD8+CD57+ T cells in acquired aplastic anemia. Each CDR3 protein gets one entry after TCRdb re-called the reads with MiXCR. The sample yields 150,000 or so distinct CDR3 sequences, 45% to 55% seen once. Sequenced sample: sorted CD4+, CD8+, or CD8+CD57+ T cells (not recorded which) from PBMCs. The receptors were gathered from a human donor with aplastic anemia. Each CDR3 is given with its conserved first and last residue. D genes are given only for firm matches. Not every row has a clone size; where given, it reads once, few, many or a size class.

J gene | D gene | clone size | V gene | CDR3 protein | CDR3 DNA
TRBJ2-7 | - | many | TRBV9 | CASSAGLAGSYEQYF | TGTGCCAGCAGCGCGGGCCTGGCCGGCTCCTACGAGCAGTACTTC
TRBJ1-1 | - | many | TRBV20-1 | CSAWNSRRSEAFF | TGCAGTGCATGGAACAGCCGTAGATCCGAAGCTTTCTTT
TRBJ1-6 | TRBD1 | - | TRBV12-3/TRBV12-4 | CASSPRQGFDSPLHF | TGTGCCAGCAGTCCCCGACAGGGTTTTGATTCACCCCTCCACTTT
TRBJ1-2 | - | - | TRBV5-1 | CASSLEVGYTF | TGCGCCAGCAGCCTCGAAGTCGGCTACACCTTC
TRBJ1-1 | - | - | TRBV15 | CATSSRPTVMNTEAFF | TGTGCCACCAGCAGTCGCCCGACCGTCATGAACACTGAAGCTTTCTTT
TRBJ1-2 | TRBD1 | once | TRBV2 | CASSEGQGVGGYTF | TGTGCCAGCAGTGAAGGGCAGGGGGTAGGTGGCTACACCTTC
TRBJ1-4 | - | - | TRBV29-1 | CSVEGEGNEKLFF | TGCAGCGTTGAAGGGGAGGGGAATGAAAAACTGTTTTTT
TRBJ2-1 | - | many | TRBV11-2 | CASSLGSGTEEQFF | TGTGCCAGCAGCTTAGGATCCGGGACTGAAGAGCAGTTCTTC
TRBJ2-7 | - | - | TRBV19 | CASSITPSYEQYF | TGTGCCAGTAGTATCACCCCGTCCTACGAGCAGTACTTC
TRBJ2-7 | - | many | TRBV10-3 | CAISPGTAGGPYEQYF | TGTGCCATCAGCCCTGGGACAGCCGGGGGCCCCTACGAGCAGTACTTC
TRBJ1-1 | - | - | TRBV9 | CASSAGNTEAFF | TGTGCCAGCAGCGCAGGGAACACTGAAGCTTTCTTT
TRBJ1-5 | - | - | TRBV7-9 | CASSQGDEPQHF | TGTGCCAGCAGCCAAGGGGACGAGCCCCAGCATTTT
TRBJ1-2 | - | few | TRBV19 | CASSASRRAYGYTF | TGTGCCAGTAGCGCAAGCAGGCGCGCTTATGGCTACACCTTC
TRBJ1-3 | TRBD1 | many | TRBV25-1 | CASSELDRAGGNTIYF | TGTGCCAGCAGTGAATTAGACAGGGCGGGAGGAAACACCATATATTTT
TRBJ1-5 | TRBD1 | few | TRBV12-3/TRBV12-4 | CASATGGNQPQHF | TGTGCCAGCGCAACAGGGGGGAATCAGCCCCAGCATTTT
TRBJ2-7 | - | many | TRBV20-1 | CSAWGDGISYEQYF | TGCAGTGCTTGGGGAGATGGAATATCCTACGAGCAGTACTTC
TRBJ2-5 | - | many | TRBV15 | CATSRSSQETQYF | TGTGCCACCAGCAGATCATCCCAAGAGACCCAGTACTTC
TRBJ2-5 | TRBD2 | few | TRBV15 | CATSRGLAGVGETQYF | TGTGCCACCAGCAGAGGACTAGCGGGAGTTGGAGAGACCCAGTACTTC